This T cell receptor (beta chain) was documented in a study of neurological immune-mediated disorders. Study-level results: Private repertoires in all groups were suggested, as expanded clones shared no CDR3 amino acid sequences across subjects.

The cDNA was produced through 5'RACE with 10-nucleotide random UMIs. From 15-18 subjects, over 200 million TCR-beta sequences were obtained in each sequencing run. TCRdb redid the calling of the 5' RACE reads with MiXCR, one entry per CDR3 protein. The sample lists more than 25,000 distinct CDR3 sequences, less than 5% occurring once. The sorted libraries involved the use of approximately 930,000 CD4+ or CD8+ T cells. The V gene's germline CDR1 is SGHRS and CDR2 YFSETQ. This CDR3 region has 15 residues. Trimming removed 4 bases at V and 6 bases at J, with 18 bases between. This clonotype was detected ten times or more. The antigen remains undetermined.

The genes are TRBV5-1 and TRBJ2-3; D may be TRBD1 (6 bases). This receptor was obtained from a middle-aged woman in good health. The sample taken for sequencing was CD4+ T cells from blood. CDR3 bases: TGCGCCAGCAGCCAGGAGCCAGGGGTTGTGGATACGCAGTATTTT. It is translated as CASSQEPGVVDTQYF.